The 22 T cell receptor beta chains listed next were all sequenced from one sample in a study of blood T cells in healthy people across ages. Together with a sample-barcoded 5' primer, a J-beta primer mix was included in a second PCR lasting roughly 6 to 12 cycles. TCRdb re-called the 5' RACE reads with MiXCR, one entry per CDR3 protein. Seen here are about 570,000 distinct CDR3 sequences, 25% to 30% observed once, and the top ten hold about 18%. The specimen sequenced was blood. These receptor sequences come from a woman aged 70 to 79 in good health.

In its sample, this clonotype was seen once. The J gene is TRBJ1-2, the V gene TRBV9, with TRBD1 identical over 7 bases. This CDR3 contains 16 residues. With 1 base clipped from V and 2 bases from J, the junction kept 8 bases outside the gene matches. Germline V gives CDR1 SGDLS, CDR2 YYNGEE. CDR3 in amino acids: CASSVLGQAPNYGYTF. CDR3 nucleotides: TGTGCCAGCAGCGTACTAGGACAGGCACCGAACTATGGCTACACCTTC.

This clonotype was counted at least ten times. Its ends do not fully match the called genes, so a read error is possible. CDR3 in amino acids: CASSLDGTQNIQYF. The CDR3 DNA sequence: TGCGCCAGCAGCTTGGACGGGACTCAAAATATTCAGTACTTC. This chain uses TRBV5-1 with TRBJ2-4, with D possibly matching TRBD2 (6 bases). The germline CDR1 and CDR2 sequences are SGHRS and YFSETQ. The CDR3 is 14 residues long.

The CDR3: CASSKGSSGNTIYF. CDR3 in DNA: TGTGCCAGCAGTAAGGGCAGCTCTGGAAACACCATATATTTT. This chain connects TRBV12-3 or TRBV12-4 to TRBJ1-3; the D is unclear. Trimming shortened V by 5 bases and J by 0 bases, and 8 bases separated the two germline ends. The CDR3 extends over 14 amino acids.

A few counts support this clonotype. The V gene is TRBV5-4, the J gene TRBJ2-5; D remains ambiguous. Germline loops: CDR1 SGHNT, CDR2 YYREEE (reference sequence). The CDR3 is 15 residues long. V was shortened by 4 bases and J by 5 bases, with 18 bases between the two germline ends. CDR3 in amino acids: CASSQRTVALETQYF. The CDR3 region has the DNA TGTGCCAGCAGCCAAAGGACGGTGGCTTTGGAGACCCAGTACTTC.

The V gene is TRBV19, the J gene TRBJ1-1, with D unresolved. Germline CDR1 is LNHDA and CDR2 is SQIVND (reference sequence). The CDR3 consists of 15 residues. V gave up 7 bases and J gave up 4 bases, with 19 bases separating them. The CDR3 is CASTKNTGGSTEAFF. CDR3 bases: TGTGCCAGTACCAAAAACACCGGAGGGAGCACTGAAGCTTTCTTT.

The CDR3 bases are TGCAGTGCTAGAGAAAGCGGGAGGGCCCCAGATACGCAGTATTTT. This sequence encodes CSARESGRAPDTQYF. This chain links TRBV20-1 with TRBJ2-3, with 10 bases fitting TRBD2. Germline V lookup: CDR1 DFQATT, CDR2 SNEGSKA (reference sequence). V trimming: 0 bases; J trimming: 4 bases; junction bases outside the gene matches: 4. CDR3 length: 15 residues.

This clonotype has ten or more counts. V gene TRBV5-6 combines with J gene TRBJ1-2; 8 bases line up with TRBD1. The CDR3 runs to 13 residues. V lost 3 bases and J lost 5; bases outside the gene matches: 3. Germline CDR1 SGHDT, CDR2 YYEEEE. CDR3 residues: CASSYGQGYGYTF. CDR3 sequence (DNA): TGTGCCAGCAGCTACGGACAGGGATATGGCTACACCTTC. Combining the CDR3 with reference TRBV5-6 and TRBJ1-2 gives the whole variable domain DAGVTQSPTHLIKTRGQQVTLRCSPKSGHDTVSWYQQALGQGPQFIFQYYEEEERQRGNFPDRFSGHQFPNYSSELNVNALLLGDSALYLCASSYGQGYGYTFGSGTRLTVV.

This sequence joins TRBV9 and TRBJ2-5, with TRBD2 matching 8 bases. V gave up 2 bases and J gave up 0 bases; unmatched junction bases: 3. The CDR3 totals 15 residues. The germline CDR1 and CDR2 sequences are SGDLS and YYNGEE. The CDR3 loop is CASSVGGANQETQYF. The CDR3 bases are TGTGCCAGCAGCGTCGGGGGGGCCAACCAAGAGACCCAGTACTTC.

In this sample, this clonotype turned up a few times. In nucleotides, the CDR3 is TGTGCCAGCAGCTTAGAGAGAAGCTCCTACGAGCAGTACTTC. It codes for CASSLERSSYEQYF. This chain connects TRBV7-6 to TRBJ2-5; no clear D. The tail of the sequence fits TRBJ2-7 better, so the J call may be wrong. Germline V CDR1 and CDR2: SGHVS, FNYEAQ. The CDR3 spans 14 residues.

The CDR3 spells CASSLRRVGAPNYGYTF. The CDR3 region has the DNA TGTGCCAGTAGTCTTCGGCGAGTAGGGGCTCCTAACTATGGCTACACCTTC. The chain combines TRBV19 with TRBJ1-2, with a possible D match to TRBD1 (5 bases). V lost 5 bases, J lost 0 bases, and 19 bases lay in between. Looked up from germline, CDR1 is LNHDA and CDR2 is SQIVND (reference sequence). This CDR3 comprises 17 residues.

The chain is built from TRBV5-1 and TRBJ2-5, with D maybe TRBD2 (5 bases). CDR1 and CDR2 (germline): SGHRS, YFSETQ. V was pared by 4 bases and J by 9 bases, with 19 bases between. The CDR3 extends over 14 amino acids. The CDR3 spells CASSGNWNGVAQYF. The CDR3 coding sequence is TGCGCCAGCAGCGGCAACTGGAACGGGGTGGCCCAGTACTTC.

The chain employs TRBV7-2 and TRBJ2-7, with D unclear. The CDR3 totals 16 residues. With 5 bases removed from V and 0 bases from J, the gap between germline ends came to 17 bases. Germline values: CDR1 SGHTA, CDR2 FQGNSA. The CDR3 sequence: CASSPNSIKSSYEQYF. The CDR3 bases are TGTGCCAGCAGCCCAAACTCGATAAAAAGCTCCTACGAGCAGTACTTC.

This clonotype was counted only a few times. This chain uses TRBV12-3 or TRBV12-4 with TRBJ1-2; D unclear. Trimming removed 3 bases at V and 6 bases at J, with 8 bases between. The CDR3 is made up of 12 amino acids. The CDR3 loop reads CASSFRSHGYTF. The CDR3 DNA follows: TGTGCCAGCAGTTTCAGGTCCCATGGCTACACCTTC.

This chain connects TRBV18 to TRBJ2-4; D ambiguous. V shed 6 bases and J shed 0 bases, with 12 bases lying between them. CDR1 is KGHSH and CDR2 is LQKENI in the germline V gene. This CDR3 spans 15 amino acids. CDR3 sequence: CASSPQWGAKNIQYF. The CDR3 region has the DNA TGTGCCAGCTCTCCCCAATGGGGAGCCAAAAACATTCAGTACTTC.

There are a few counts of this clonotype. The chain combines TRBV7-2 with TRBJ2-5, with TRBD2 identical over 13 bases. Germline V gene lookup returns CDR1 SGHTA and CDR2 FQGNSA. This CDR3 has 15 residues. V lost 6 bases, J lost 5 bases, and 6 bases stayed unmatched. This CDR3 reads CASRRTSGGAETQYF. CDR3 nucleotides: TGTGCCAGCAGACGCACTAGCGGGGGGGCGGAGACCCAGTACTTC.

The sample holds a few counts of this clonotype. Because the CDR3's place on the DNA is in doubt, the DNA is left out and the CDR3 is given as listed by TCRdb. The J gene is TRBJ2-1, the V gene TRBV9; TRBD2, the table's D call, lacks a check against the DNA. The CDR3 contains 13 residues when both ends are counted. Germline CDR1 SGDLS, CDR2 YYNGEE. Here the CDR3 reads CASSVEVAGGIFF.

The chain employs TRBV7-9 and TRBJ2-7; 9 positions agree with TRBD1. Per germline, CDR1 SEHNR and CDR2 FQNEAQ (reference sequence). V lost 3 bases and J lost 7; bases outside the gene matches: 10. The CDR3 covers 15 residues. CDR3 DNA sequence: TGTGCCAGCAGCTTCGCCCCGACAGGGGGACGGGAGCAGTACTTC. Its translation is CASSFAPTGGREQYF.

This clonotype showed up many times. V is TRBV6-6 and J is TRBJ1-2; tentatively, D is TRBD1 (5 bases). CDR1 MNHNY and CDR2 SVGAGI come from the germline V gene (reference sequence). Trimming cost V 5 bases and J 14 bases, with 18 bases left between them. This CDR3 region has 12 residues. CDR3 loop: CASSRMTGGNTF. CDR3 DNA: TGTGCCAGCAGTCGGATGACTGGGGGTAATACCTTC.

The chain recombines TRBV7-9 with TRBJ2-1, with 7 bases fitting TRBD2. The CDR3 has 18 amino acids. Unmatched junction bases numbered 17, after V lost 2 bases and J lost 7 bases. Germline V lookup: CDR1 SEHNR, CDR2 FQNEAQ (reference sequence). In nucleotides, the CDR3 is TGTGCCAGCAGCTTATGGCCCTCGGGGAGGGGTGGGAGAAATGAGCAGTTCTTC. Its translation is CASSLWPSGRGGRNEQFF.

This rearrangement joins TRBV15 to TRBJ1-5, with 11 positions matching TRBD1. Germline trimming cut 1 base from V and 7 bases from J; bases unmatched to any gene: 12. There are 18 residues in the CDR3. Per the germline V gene, CDR1 is LNHNV and CDR2 is YYDKDF (reference sequence). The chain's CDR3 is CATSRVAIPGQGGQPQHF. The CDR3 bases are TGTGCCACCAGCAGAGTCGCGATTCCGGGACAGGGGGGGCAGCCCCAGCATTTT.

The chain recombines TRBV5-1 with TRBJ2-5, with D perhaps matching TRBD2 (6 bases). The J call may be wrong; the DNA end is better matched by TRBJ2-7. The CDR3 has 14 amino acids. Germline loops: CDR1 SGHRS, CDR2 YFSETQ. The CDR3 DNA reads as TGCGCCAGCAGCCCACGGGACTCAACCGGCGAGCAGTACTTC. Amino acids: CASSPRDSTGEQYF.

The V gene is TRBV20-1, the J gene TRBJ1-5; no reliable D call. Germline V CDR1 and CDR2: DFQATT, SNEGSKA (reference sequence). The CDR3 has 14 residues. The ends were cut back, 1 base at V and 7 bases at J, with 14 bases in the middle. The CDR3 reads CSARASLPEQPQHF. The DNA for the CDR3 is TGCAGTGCTAGAGCGTCCCTCCCCGAACAGCCCCAGCATTTT.